This T cell receptor beta chain was obtained from a study of blood T cell repertoires in COVID-19. This clone appeared a single time. Assay: immunoSEQ multiplex PCR; the TCRdb copy retains only in-frame clones and omits some. The sample consists of around 280,000 clones, 90% of them appearing once. CDR3 length: 15 residues. V was clipped by 5 bases and J by 8 bases; unmatched bases: 9. Per the germline V gene, CDR1 is MNHEY and CDR2 is SVGAGI. This receptor was identified in a woman between 18 and 30 years old with acute COVID-19. The sample consisted of PBMCs or T cells enriched from blood (not recorded which). The genes are TRBV6-5 and TRBJ2-1; the match to TRBD2 covers 10 bases. CDR3 region: CASSRSSGSVHEQFF. CDR3 DNA sequence: TGTGCCAGCAGTCGTTCTAGCGGGAGTGTCCATGAGCAGTTCTTC.